This T cell receptor (beta chain) was sequenced in a study of technical replicates of blood from a few donors. Profiled with immunoSEQ multiplex PCR; TCRdb holds only in-frame clones, not every one. The sample has around 50,000 clones; 90% to 96% are singletons. J gave up 3 bases and V 5 bases, and 8 bases lay outside the gene matches. CDR1 and CDR2 from the germline V gene are SQVTM and ANQGSEA. The CDR3 covers 14 residues. The V and J genes are TRBV29-1 and TRBJ1-1; 8 bases match TRBD1. The receptor was isolated from a human donor in good health. The sample comprised T cells isolated from PBMCs. The CDR3 DNA sequence: TGCAGCGTTCGGCAGGGGGCGCCGGACACTGAAGCTTTCTTT. It specifies CSVRQGAPDTEAFF.